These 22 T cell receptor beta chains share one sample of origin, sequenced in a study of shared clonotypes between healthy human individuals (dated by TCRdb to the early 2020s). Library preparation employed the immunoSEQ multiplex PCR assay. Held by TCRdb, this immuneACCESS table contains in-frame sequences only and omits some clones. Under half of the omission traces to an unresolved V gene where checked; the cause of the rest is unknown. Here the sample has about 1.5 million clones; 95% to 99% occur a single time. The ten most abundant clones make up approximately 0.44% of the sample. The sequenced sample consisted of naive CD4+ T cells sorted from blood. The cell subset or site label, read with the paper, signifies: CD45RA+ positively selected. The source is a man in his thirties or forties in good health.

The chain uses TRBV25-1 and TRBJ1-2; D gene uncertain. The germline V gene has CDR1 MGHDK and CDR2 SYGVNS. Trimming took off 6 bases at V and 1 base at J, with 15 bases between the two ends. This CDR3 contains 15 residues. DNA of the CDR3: TGTGCCAGCAGCCCCCCGGAAGGGTATAACTATGGCTACACCTTC. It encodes CASSPPEGYNYGYTF.

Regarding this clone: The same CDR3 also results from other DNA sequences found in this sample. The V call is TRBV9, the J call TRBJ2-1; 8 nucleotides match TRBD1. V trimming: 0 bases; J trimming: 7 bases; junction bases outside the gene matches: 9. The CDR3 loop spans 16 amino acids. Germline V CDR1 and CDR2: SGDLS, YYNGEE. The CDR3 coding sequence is TGTGCCAGCAGCGTAGTGGGGGCAGGGGGCATAAATGAGCAGTTCTTC. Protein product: CASSVVGAGGINEQFF.

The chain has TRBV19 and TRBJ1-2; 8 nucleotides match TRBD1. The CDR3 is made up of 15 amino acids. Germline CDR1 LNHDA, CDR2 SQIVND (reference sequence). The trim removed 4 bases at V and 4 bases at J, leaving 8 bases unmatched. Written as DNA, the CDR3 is TGTGCCAGTAGTACCCAAAGGACAGGGCTCTATGGCTACACCTTC. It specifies CASSTQRTGLYGYTF.

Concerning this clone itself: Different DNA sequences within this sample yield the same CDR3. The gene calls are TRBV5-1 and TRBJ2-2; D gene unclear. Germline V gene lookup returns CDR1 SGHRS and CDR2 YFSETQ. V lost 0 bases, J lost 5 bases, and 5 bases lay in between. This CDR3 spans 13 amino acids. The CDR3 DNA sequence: TGCGCCAGCAGCTTGGGATATACCGGGGAGCTGTTTTTT. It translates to CASSLGYTGELFF.

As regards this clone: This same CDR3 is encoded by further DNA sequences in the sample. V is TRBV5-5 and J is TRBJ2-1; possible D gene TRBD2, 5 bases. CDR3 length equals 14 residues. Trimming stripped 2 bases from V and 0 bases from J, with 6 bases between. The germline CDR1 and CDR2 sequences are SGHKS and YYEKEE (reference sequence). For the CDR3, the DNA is TGTGCCAGCAGCTTCAGCGGCTCCTACAATGAGCAGTTCTTC. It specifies CASSFSGSYNEQFF.

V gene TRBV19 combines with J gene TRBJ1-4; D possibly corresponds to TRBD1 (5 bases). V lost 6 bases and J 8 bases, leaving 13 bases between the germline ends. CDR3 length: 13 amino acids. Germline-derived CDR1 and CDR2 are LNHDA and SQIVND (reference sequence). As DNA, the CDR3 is TGTGCCAGTAGCCTTGACAGTTCCGAAAAACTGTTTTTT. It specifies CASSLDSSEKLFF.

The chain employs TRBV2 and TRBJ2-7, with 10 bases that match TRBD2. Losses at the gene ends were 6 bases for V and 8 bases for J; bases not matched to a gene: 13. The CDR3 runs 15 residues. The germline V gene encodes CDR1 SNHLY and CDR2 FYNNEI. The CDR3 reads CASRPEREGLGKQYF. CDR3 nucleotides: TGTGCCAGCAGGCCAGAGCGGGAGGGGCTGGGGAAGCAGTACTTC.

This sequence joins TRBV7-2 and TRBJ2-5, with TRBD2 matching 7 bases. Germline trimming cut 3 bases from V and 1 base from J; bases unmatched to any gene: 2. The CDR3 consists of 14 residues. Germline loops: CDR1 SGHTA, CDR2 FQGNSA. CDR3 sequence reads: CASSFRGVQETQYF. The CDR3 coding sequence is TGTGCCAGCAGCTTTCGGGGGGTCCAAGAGACCCAGTACTTC. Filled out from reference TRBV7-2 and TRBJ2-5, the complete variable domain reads GAGVSQSPSNKVTEKGKDVELRCDPISGHTALYWYRQSLGQGLEFLIYFQGNSAPDKSGLPSDRFSAERTGGSVSTLTIQRTQQEDSAVYLCASSFRGVQETQYFGPGTRLLVL.

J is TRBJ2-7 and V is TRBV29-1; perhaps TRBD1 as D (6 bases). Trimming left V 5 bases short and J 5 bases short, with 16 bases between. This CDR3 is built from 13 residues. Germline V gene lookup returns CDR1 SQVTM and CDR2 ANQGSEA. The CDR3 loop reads CSVKGVVTDEQYF. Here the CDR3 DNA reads TGCAGCGTTAAGGGGGTCGTCACGGACGAGCAGTACTTC.

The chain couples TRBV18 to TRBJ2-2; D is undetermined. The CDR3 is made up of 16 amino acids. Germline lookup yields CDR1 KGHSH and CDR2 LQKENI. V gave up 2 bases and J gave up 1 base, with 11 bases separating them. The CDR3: CASSPSPGKNTGELFF. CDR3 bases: TGTGCCAGCTCACCATCCCCGGGCAAGAACACCGGGGAGCTGTTTTTT.

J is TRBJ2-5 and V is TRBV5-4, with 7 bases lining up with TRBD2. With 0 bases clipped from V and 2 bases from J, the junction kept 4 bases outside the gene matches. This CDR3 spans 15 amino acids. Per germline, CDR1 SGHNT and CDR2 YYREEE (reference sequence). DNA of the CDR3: TGTGCCAGCAGCTTGGCCGGGGGGTGGCAAGAGACCCAGTACTTC. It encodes CASSLAGGWQETQYF.

CDR3 sequence (DNA): TGCGCCAGCAGCTTGGGACAACAAGGCCCGAACACCGGGGAGCTGTTTTTT. It encodes CASSLGQQGPNTGELFF. The rearrangement links TRBV5-1 to TRBJ2-2; D is unclear. The V gene lost 0 bases and the J gene lost 0 bases, with 12 bases spanning the gap. This CDR3 spans 17 amino acids. Germline loops: CDR1 SGHRS, CDR2 YFSETQ. Full variable domain (rest looked up from reference TRBV5-1 and TRBJ2-2): KAGVTQTPRYLIKTRGQQVTLSCSPISGHRSVSWYQQTPGQGLQFLFEYFSETQRNKGNFPGRFSGRQFSNSRSEMNVSTLELGDSALYLCASSLGQQGPNTGELFFGEGSRLTVL.

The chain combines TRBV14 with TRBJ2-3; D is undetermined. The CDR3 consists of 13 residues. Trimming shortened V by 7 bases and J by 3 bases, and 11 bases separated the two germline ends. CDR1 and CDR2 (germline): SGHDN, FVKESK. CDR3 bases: TGTGCCAGCACCGATAGGTCTACAGATACGCAGTATTTT. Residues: CASTDRSTDTQYF.

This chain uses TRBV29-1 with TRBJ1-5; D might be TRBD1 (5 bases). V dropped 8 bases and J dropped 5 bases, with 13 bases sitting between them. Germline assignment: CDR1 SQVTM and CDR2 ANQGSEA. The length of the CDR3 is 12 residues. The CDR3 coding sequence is TGCAGCATGGGGACTTTTCATCAGCCCCAGCATTTT. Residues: CSMGTFHQPQHF.

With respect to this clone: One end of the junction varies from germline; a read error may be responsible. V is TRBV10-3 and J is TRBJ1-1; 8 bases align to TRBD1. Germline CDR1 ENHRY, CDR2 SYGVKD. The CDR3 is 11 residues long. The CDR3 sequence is CPRDRNNGAFF. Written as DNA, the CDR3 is TGCCCTAGGGACAGGAACAATGGGGCTTTCTTT.

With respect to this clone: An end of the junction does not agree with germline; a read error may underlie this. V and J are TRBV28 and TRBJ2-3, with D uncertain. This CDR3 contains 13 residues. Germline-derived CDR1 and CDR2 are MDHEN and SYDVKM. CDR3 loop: CASNPSGTDTQYF. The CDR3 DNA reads TGTGCCAGCAACCCCTCGGGCACTGATACGCAGTATTTT.

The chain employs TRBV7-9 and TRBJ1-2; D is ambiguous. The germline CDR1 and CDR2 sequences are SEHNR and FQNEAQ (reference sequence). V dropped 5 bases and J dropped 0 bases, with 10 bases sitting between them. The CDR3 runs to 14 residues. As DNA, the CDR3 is TGTGCCAGCAGCAACAGCGACCCTAACTATGGCTACACCTTC. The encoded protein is CASSNSDPNYGYTF.

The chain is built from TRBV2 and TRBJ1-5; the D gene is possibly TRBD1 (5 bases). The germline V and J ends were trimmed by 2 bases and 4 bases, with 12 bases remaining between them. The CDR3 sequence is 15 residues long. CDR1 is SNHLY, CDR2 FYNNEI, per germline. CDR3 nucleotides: TGTGCCAGCAGTGAATGGGGGACGGGGAATCAGCCCCAGCATTTT. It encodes CASSEWGTGNQPQHF.

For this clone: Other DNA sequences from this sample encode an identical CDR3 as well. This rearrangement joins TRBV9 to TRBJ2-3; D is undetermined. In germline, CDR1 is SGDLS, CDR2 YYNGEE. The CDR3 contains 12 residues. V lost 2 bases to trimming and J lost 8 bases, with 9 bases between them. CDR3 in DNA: TGTGCCAGCAGCGTGGGCCAGGCTACGCAGTATTTT. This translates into CASSVGQATQYF. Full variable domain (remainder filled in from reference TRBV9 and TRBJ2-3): DSGVTQTPKHLITATGQRVTLRCSPRSGDLSVYWYQQSLDQGLQFLIQYYNGEERAKGNILERFSAQQFPDLHSELNLSSLELGDSALYFCASSVGQATQYFGPGTRLTVL.

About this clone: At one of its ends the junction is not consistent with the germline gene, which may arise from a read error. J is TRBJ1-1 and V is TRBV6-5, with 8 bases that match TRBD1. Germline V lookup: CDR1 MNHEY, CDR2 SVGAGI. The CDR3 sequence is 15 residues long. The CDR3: CASSYSHRGNAEAFF. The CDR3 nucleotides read TGTGCCAGCAGTTACTCTCACAGGGGGAACGCTGAAGCTTTCTTT.

CDR3 region: CASSEQIVSYEQYF. The CDR3, as DNA: TGTGCCAGCAGTGAACAGATAGTTTCATACGAGCAGTACTTC. The chain joins TRBV6-1 to TRBJ2-7, with D unclear. V was trimmed by 2 bases and J by 4 bases, leaving 12 bases between them. Germline V gene data show CDR1 as MNHNS and CDR2 as SASEGT. This CDR3 contains 14 residues.

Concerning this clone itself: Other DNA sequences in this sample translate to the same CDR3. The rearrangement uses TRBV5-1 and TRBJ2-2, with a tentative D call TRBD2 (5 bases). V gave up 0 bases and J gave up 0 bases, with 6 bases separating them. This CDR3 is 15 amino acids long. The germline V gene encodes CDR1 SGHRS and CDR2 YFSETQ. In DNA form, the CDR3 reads TGCGCCAGCAGCTTGGGCGGGTCGAACACCGGGGAGCTGTTTTTT. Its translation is CASSLGGSNTGELFF.